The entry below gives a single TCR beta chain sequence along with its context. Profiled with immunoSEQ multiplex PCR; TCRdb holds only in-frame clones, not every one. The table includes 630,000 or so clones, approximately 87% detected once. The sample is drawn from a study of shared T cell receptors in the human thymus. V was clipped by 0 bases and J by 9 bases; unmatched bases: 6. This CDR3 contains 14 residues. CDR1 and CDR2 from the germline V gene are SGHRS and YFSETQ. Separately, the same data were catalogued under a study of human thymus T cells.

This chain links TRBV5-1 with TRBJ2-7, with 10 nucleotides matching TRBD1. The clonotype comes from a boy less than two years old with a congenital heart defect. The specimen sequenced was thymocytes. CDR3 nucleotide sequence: TGCGCCAGCAGCTTGGAGGGACAGGGGAGGGTGCAGTACTTC. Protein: CASSLEGQGRVQYF. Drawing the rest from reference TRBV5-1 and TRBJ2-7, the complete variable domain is KAGVTQTPRYLIKTRGQQVTLSCSPISGHRSVSWYQQTPGQGLQFLFEYFSETQRNKGNFPGRFSGRQFSNSRSEMNVSTLELGDSALYLCASSLEGQGRVQYFGPGTRLTVT.